The 25 T cell receptor beta chains below come from one sample, sequenced in a study of blood T cell repertoires in COVID-19. Clones were sequenced by immunoSEQ multiplex PCR, and TCRdb holds only the in-frame ones, with some missing. This table has 200,000 or so clones, about 88% appearing once. Sequenced sample: PBMCs or T cells enriched from blood (not recorded which). The receptors stem from a woman in her forties with acute COVID-19.

This clone was seen just once. This chain connects TRBV12-2 to TRBJ1-1; the table's D call, TRBD1, was not checked against the DNA. TRBV12-2 is termed a pseudogene. There are 17 residues in the CDR3. The CDR3 nucleotides read TGTGCAAGTCGCTCCGAAGCCGGGACAGGTACGAACACTGAAGCTTTCTTT. This translates into CASRSEAGTGTNTEAFF.

A note on this clone: Other DNA sequences of this sample code for an identical CDR3. V usage is TRBV27 and J usage is TRBJ1-1, with D unclear. The germline V gene has CDR1 MNHEY and CDR2 SMNVEV (reference sequence). There are 13 residues in the CDR3. Trimming took off 2 bases at V and 1 base at J, with 5 bases between the two ends. CDR3 sequence (DNA): TGTGCCAGCAGTTTAGGGAGGAACACTGAAGCTTTCTTT. Encoded protein: CASSLGRNTEAFF.

This rearrangement joins TRBV7-9 to TRBJ1-4; weak D call: TRBD1 (6 bases). The germline V and J ends were trimmed by 3 bases and 11 bases, with 10 bases remaining between them. The CDR3 is made up of 12 amino acids. Germline V gene sequence: CDR1 SEHNR, CDR2 FQNEAQ (reference sequence). The CDR3 DNA is TGTGCCAGCAGCTTGGACAGTTTGAAACTGTTTTTT. Amino acids: CASSLDSLKLFF.

As for this clone: Mismatch with germline at one junction end may stem from a read error. The chain combines TRBV19 with TRBJ1-2, with TRBD1 identical over 8 bases. The CDR3 is 13 amino acids. Germline V lookup: CDR1 LNHDA, CDR2 SQIVND (reference sequence). The DNA for the CDR3 is TGTGCCACATTAGACAGGGGAAGGACCTGGGACGGCTTC. Amino acid sequence: CATLDRGRTWDGF.

The chain uses TRBV11-2 and TRBJ1-1, with D tentatively TRBD1 (6 bases). In germline, CDR1 is SGHAT, CDR2 FQNNGV. The CDR3 extends over 15 amino acids. Trimming left V 5 bases short and J 4 bases short, with 17 bases between. The DNA for the CDR3 is TGTGCCAGCAGCCCCCGAGGGGGGGCGGCCACTGAAGCTTTCTTT. Its protein product is CASSPRGGAATEAFF.

The CDR3 nucleotides read TGTGCCAGTAGTATCTTACCACCGACAGACCCTTTGACATACAATGAGCAGTTCTTC. Amino acids: CASSILPPTDPLTYNEQFF. The chain employs TRBV19 and TRBJ2-1, with D possibly TRBD1 on 5 matching bases. There are 19 residues in the CDR3. The germline V and J ends were trimmed by 3 bases and 4 bases, with 25 bases remaining between them. Germline V lookup: CDR1 LNHDA, CDR2 SQIVND (reference sequence).

V usage is TRBV9 and J usage is TRBJ1-6; 7 bases match TRBD1. The CDR3 loop spans 16 amino acids. V shed 0 bases and J 2 bases; nucleotides not matched to a gene: 2. Germline V gene sequence: CDR1 SGDLS, CDR2 YYNGEE. DNA for the CDR3: TGTGCCAGCAGCGTAGAAGGGGGCGCCTATAATTCACCCCTCCACTTT. The encoded protein is CASSVEGGAYNSPLHF.

Worth noting for this clone: The same CDR3 can be traced to other DNA sequences in this sample. The gene calls are TRBV18 and TRBJ1-5; no clear D. The V end lost 9 bases, the J end lost 7 bases, and 16 bases lay between the germline ends. Germline V gene sequence: CDR1 KGHSH, CDR2 LQKENI. CDR3 size: 13 residues. The CDR3 spells CASSGGGSQPQHF. The CDR3 coding sequence is TGTGCCAGTTCCGGAGGCGGGTCCCAGCCCCAGCATTTT.

The chain recombines TRBV6-2 or TRBV6-3 with TRBJ2-7; a possible D gene is TRBD2 (6 bases). Germline values: CDR1 MNHEY, CDR2 SVGEGT. V was clipped by 5 bases and J by 2 bases, with 13 bases between them. The CDR3 is 14 amino acids. The CDR3 is CASSLSGGTYEQYF. The DNA for the CDR3 is TGTGCCAGCAGTCTATCCGGGGGAACCTACGAGCAGTACTTC.

This clone was detected only once. The rearrangement links TRBV3-1 (or the pseudogene TRBV3-2) to TRBJ2-5; D perhaps matches TRBD2 (5 bases). The CDR3 contains 12 residues. CDR1 LGHDT and CDR2 YNNKEL come from the germline V gene (reference sequence). V was pared by 2 bases and J by 9 bases, with 10 bases between. The CDR3 sequence is CASSQWPEAQYF. The CDR3 coding sequence is TGTGCCAGCAGCCAATGGCCGGAGGCCCAGTACTTC.

V usage is TRBV9 and J usage is TRBJ2-3, with 11 bases fitting TRBD2. The CDR3 is made up of 17 amino acids. With V trimmed by 3 bases and J by 2 bases, 8 bases remained unmatched. The germline CDR1 and CDR2 sequences are SGDLS and YYNGEE. The CDR3 coding sequence is TGTGCCAGCAGCGGAACTAGCGGGAGATCCCACACAGATACGCAGTATTTT. Translation gives CASSGTSGRSHTDTQYF. The full variable domain, with the rest looked up from reference TRBV9 and TRBJ2-3, is DSGVTQTPKHLITATGQRVTLRCSPRSGDLSVYWYQQSLDQGLQFLIQYYNGEERAKGNILERFSAQQFPDLHSELNLSSLELGDSALYFCASSGTSGRSHTDTQYFGPGTRLTVL.

This rearrangement joins TRBV6-5 to TRBJ2-7, with TRBD2 matching over 7 bases. CDR1 and CDR2 (germline): MNHEY, SVGAGI. After removal of 5 bases from V and 5 bases from J, the junction contained 0 bases not matched to a gene. This CDR3 is built from 11 residues. This CDR3 reads CASSRGDEQYF. Here the CDR3 DNA reads TGTGCCAGCAGTCGGGGGGACGAGCAGTACTTC.

The J gene is TRBJ1-1, the V gene TRBV28; TRBD1 might be the D (5 bases). Germline V lookup: CDR1 MDHEN, CDR2 SYDVKM. The CDR3 contains 16 residues. Trimming removed 3 bases from V and 1 base from J, with 15 bases in between. CDR3 in DNA: TGTGCCAGCAGTTTTATCGGTCTGGACAAGAACACTGAAGCTTTCTTT. It translates to CASSFIGLDKNTEAFF.

This chain joins TRBV2 and TRBJ2-5; TRBD2 matches 8 bases. V was clipped by 3 bases and J by 5 bases; unmatched bases: 5. CDR3 length: 14 amino acids. Per germline, CDR1 SNHLY and CDR2 FYNNEI. CDR3 sequence (DNA): TGTGCCAGCAGTGATCCGGGGGGGCCGGAGACCCAGTACTTC. This codes for CASSDPGGPETQYF. The entire variable domain, with the rest obtained from reference TRBV2 and TRBJ2-5, is as follows: EPEVTQTPSHQVTQMGQEVILRCVPISNHLYFYWYRQILGQKVEFLVSFYNNEISEKSEIFDDQFSVERPDGSNFTLKIRSTKLEDSAMYFCASSDPGGPETQYFGPGTRLLVL.

This chain's CDR3 is CASSLGQGKGETQYF. CDR3 DNA: TGTGCCAGCAGCTTAGGACAGGGCAAGGGGGAGACCCAGTACTTC. The chain combines TRBV7-3 with TRBJ2-5; 8 bases align to TRBD1. V was clipped by 2 bases and J by 5 bases; unmatched bases: 7. The germline gives CDR1 SGHTA, CDR2 FQGTGA. This CDR3 is 15 amino acids long.

CDR3 in amino acids: CASSFADTEAFF. The CDR3 bases are TGTGCCAGCAGCTTCGCAGACACTGAAGCTTTCTTT. The rearrangement links TRBV5-6 to TRBJ1-1; D is unclear. CDR3 size: 12 residues. Trimming took off 2 bases at V and 3 bases at J, with 5 bases between the two ends. Germline loops: CDR1 SGHDT, CDR2 YYEEEE.

The V gene is TRBV5-1, the J gene TRBJ1-2; 10 bases are a match to TRBD1. CDR1 and CDR2 from the germline V gene are SGHRS and YFSETQ. The CDR3 covers 15 residues. Unmatched junction bases numbered 8, after V lost 3 bases and J lost 6 bases. CDR3 coding DNA: TGCGCCAGCAGCTACCGGGACAGGGGAGGAGATGGCTACACCTTC. This translates into CASSYRDRGGDGYTF.

The rearrangement joins TRBV27 to TRBJ2-6; tentative D call: TRBD2 (6 bases). The CDR3 is made up of 15 amino acids. The V end was cut by 7 bases, the J end by 3 bases, with 13 bases between. CDR1 is MNHEY, CDR2 SMNVEV, per germline (reference sequence). CDR3 sequence (DNA): TGTGCCAGCAAACCGGGAGAACGTGGGGCCAACGTCCTGACTTTC. This translates into CASKPGERGANVLTF. The full variable domain, completed using reference TRBV27 and TRBJ2-6, is EAQVTQNPRYLITVTGKKLTVTCSQNMNHEYMSWYRQDPGLGLRQIYYSMNVEVTDKGDVPEGYKVSRKEKRNFPLILESPSPNQTSLYFCASKPGERGANVLTFGAGSRLTVL.

The V and J genes are TRBV7-6 and TRBJ2-2, with TRBD2 matching 15 bases. The germline V gene has CDR1 SGHVS and CDR2 FNYEAQ. Trimming took 5 bases from V and 3 from J; bases not matched to a gene: 13. This CDR3 comprises 20 residues. The CDR3 loop reads CASSTLNRTSGRAYTGELFF. DNA of the CDR3: TGTGCCAGCAGCACCTTGAATCGGACTAGCGGGAGGGCCTACACCGGGGAGCTGTTTTTT.

The chain has TRBV3-1 (or the pseudogene TRBV3-2) and TRBJ2-3, with 9 bases fitting TRBD2. This CDR3 is 18 amino acids long. Germline trimming cut 0 bases from V and 5 bases from J; bases unmatched to any gene: 12. Germline CDR1 is LGHDT and CDR2 is YNNKEL (reference sequence). The CDR3 nucleotides are TGTGCCAGCAGCCAAGATATGGCTAGCGGGGCCCGCGGAGATACGCAGTATTTT. Residues: CASSQDMASGARGDTQYF.

The CDR3: CASSLRASGRSTDTQYF. Written as DNA, the CDR3 is TGTGCCAGCAGCTTGAGGGCTAGCGGCCGTAGCACAGATACGCAGTATTTT. This chain uses TRBV5-6 with TRBJ2-3, with TRBD2 identical over 7 bases. J was trimmed by 0 bases and V by 1 base; bases with no gene match: 8. Germline CDR1 reads SGHDT; CDR2 reads YYEEEE. The CDR3 covers 17 residues.

This chain links TRBV5-1 with TRBJ2-7, with TRBD1 matching 9 bases. From germline, CDR1 is SGHRS and CDR2 YFSETQ. V lost 3 bases and J lost 3; bases outside the gene matches: 4. This CDR3 comprises 14 residues. This CDR3 reads CASSWGQGFYEQYF. CDR3 bases: TGCGCCAGCAGCTGGGGACAGGGTTTCTACGAGCAGTACTTC. The entire variable domain, with the rest obtained from reference TRBV5-1 and TRBJ2-7, is as follows: KAGVTQTPRYLIKTRGQQVTLSCSPISGHRSVSWYQQTPGQGLQFLFEYFSETQRNKGNFPGRFSGRQFSNSRSEMNVSTLELGDSALYLCASSWGQGFYEQYFGPGTRLTVT.

This clone occurred once. V gene TRBV2 combines with J gene TRBJ2-1; the match to TRBD2 covers 7 bases. The germline V gene has CDR1 SNHLY and CDR2 FYNNEI. The V and J ends lost 3 bases and 1 base, in that order; junction bases with no gene match: 3. This CDR3 has 15 residues. The CDR3 DNA reads as TGTGCCAGCAGTGAGGCTAGCGGATCCTACAATGAGCAGTTCTTC. It yields the protein CASSEASGSYNEQFF.

V usage is TRBV9 and J usage is TRBJ2-2, with 13 positions matching TRBD2. V lost 4 bases and J lost 7; bases outside the gene matches: 7. The length of the CDR3 is 16 residues. Germline lookup yields CDR1 SGDLS and CDR2 YYNGEE. The CDR3 nucleotides read TGTGCCAGCAGCCCTGGACTAGCGGGAGCGGACGGGGAGCTGTTTTTT. As protein: CASSPGLAGADGELFF. The variable domain in full, with the rest retrieved from reference TRBV9 and TRBJ2-2, is DSGVTQTPKHLITATGQRVTLRCSPRSGDLSVYWYQQSLDQGLQFLIQYYNGEERAKGNILERFSAQQFPDLHSELNLSSLELGDSALYFCASSPGLAGADGELFFGEGSRLTVL.

This clone was seen just once. V is TRBV11-2 and J is TRBJ1-1; tentatively, D is TRBD1 (5 bases). This CDR3 comprises 15 residues. The germline V and J ends were trimmed by 5 bases and 2 bases, with 15 bases remaining between them. CDR1 and CDR2 from the germline V gene are SGHAT and FQNNGV. The CDR3 DNA sequence: TGTGCCAGCAGCCCAGATTGGGGGGGAAACACTGAAGCTTTCTTT. Protein product: CASSPDWGGNTEAFF.